This T cell receptor (beta chain) is drawn from a study of blood T cell repertoires in COVID-19. This clone was counted a single time. Here immunoSEQ multiplex PCR was the method, and the copy in TCRdb shows in-frame clones only, minus some. Of around 150,000 clones detected, roughly 82% appear once; the ten largest clones hold 5.5% to 7.5%. Germline-derived CDR1 and CDR2 are SEHNR and FQNEAQ (reference sequence). The ends were cut back, 7 bases at V and 6 bases at J, with 10 bases in the middle. The length of the CDR3 is 12 residues. The sequencing sample was made of peripheral blood. The rearrangement uses TRBV7-9 and TRBJ1-5; D is ambiguous. The TCR sequence derives from a woman aged 40 to 50 with COVID-19, enrolled during active disease. This CDR3 is CASNSGSQPQHF. The DNA for the CDR3 is TGTGCCAGCAATTCCGGGAGTCAGCCCCAGCATTTT.